The rows below give T cell receptor beta chains drawn from one sample of a study of T cell changes during pregnancy in multiple sclerosis. TCRdb keeps only in-frame clones here, not all; method: immunoSEQ multiplex PCR. The sample lists some 37,000 clones; about 91% were seen once. Sequenced here: CD8+ T cells from peripheral blood mononuclear cells, sampled after pregnancy. Every receptor here comes from a female donor with multiple sclerosis, enrolled in a pregnancy study. The CDR3 runs from the conserved cysteine through the conserved F or W. The order of the fields is CDR3 length, D gene, clone size, J gene, V gene, CDR3 protein, CDR3 DNA. A D gene is named only where the DNA matches it firmly. Size is stated for part of the rows, as once, few or many counts, or as a class when the clone is expanded.

length: 16
D: -
size: -
J: TRBJ1-1
V: TRBV7-8
CDR3: CASSLVPGPMNTEAFF
DNA: TGTGCCAGCAGCTTAGTCCCGGGTCCGATGAACACTGAAGCTTTCTTT

length: 13
D: TRBD1
size: -
J: TRBJ2-7
V: TRBV28
CDR3: CASSSGQGDEQYF
DNA: TGTGCCAGCAGTTCGGGACAGGGTGACGAGCAGTACTTC

length: 17
D: -
size: -
J: TRBJ2-7
V: TRBV21-1
CDR3: CASSKFGGLAGTYEQYF
DNA: TGTGCCAGCAGCAAATTCGGGGGACTAGCGGGTACATACGAGCAGTACTTC

length: 17
D: TRBD2
size: -
J: TRBJ2-1
V: TRBV29-1
CDR3: CSVVGLAGPHSYNEQFF
DNA: TGCAGCGTTGTCGGGCTAGCGGGCCCCCACTCCTACAATGAGCAGTTCTTC

length: 13
D: -
size: -
J: TRBJ2-7
V: TRBV9
CDR3: CASSVNQGYEQYF
DNA: TGTGCCAGCAGCGTAAACCAGGGCTACGAGCAGTACTTC

length: 15
D: -
size: -
J: TRBJ2-1
V: TRBV7-6
CDR3: CASSLAGSSYNEQFF
DNA: TGTGCCAGCAGCTTAGCGGGGAGCTCCTACAATGAGCAGTTCTTC

length: 13
D: -
size: -
J: TRBJ1-1
V: TRBV9
CDR3: CASSVARGTEAFF
DNA: TGTGCCAGCAGCGTAGCTCGAGGGACTGAAGCTTTCTTT

length: 13
D: -
size: few
J: TRBJ1-1
V: TRBV7-3
CDR3: CASSLNRNTEAFF
DNA: TGTGCCAGCAGCTTAAACAGAAACACTGAAGCTTTCTTT

length: 14
D: -
size: -
J: TRBJ1-1
V: TRBV27
CDR3: CASSLSGGTGEAFF
DNA: TGTGCCAGCAGTTTATCTGGGGGGACCGGTGAAGCTTTCTTT

length: 15
D: -
size: -
J: TRBJ2-7
V: TRBV2
CDR3: CASRVGSINSYEQYF
DNA: TGTGCCAGCAGGGTCGGGTCAATCAACTCCTACGAGCAGTACTTC

length: 14
D: -
size: -
J: TRBJ1-2
V: TRBV30
CDR3: CAWTEGGKNYGYTF
DNA: TGTGCCTGGACCGAGGGTGGAAAAAACTATGGCTACACCTTC

length: 13
D: -
size: -
J: TRBJ1-2
V: TRBV7-9
CDR3: CASSLGGQWANTF
DNA: TGTGCCAGCAGCTTAGGAGGACAGTGGGCAAACACCTTC

length: 14
D: -
size: -
J: TRBJ2-2
V: TRBV14
CDR3: CASSPGGFAGELFF
DNA: TGTGCCAGCAGCCCTGGCGGGTTCGCCGGGGAGCTGTTTTTT

length: 19
D: TRBD2
size: -
J: TRBJ2-1
V: TRBV9
CDR3: CASSVEEEGGLAGYNEQFF
DNA: TGTGCCAGCAGCGTCGAAGAGGAGGGTGGGCTAGCGGGGTACAATGAGCAGTTCTTC

length: 15
D: TRBD2
size: -
J: TRBJ2-7
V: TRBV19
CDR3: CASSPRLAGDEEQYF
DNA: TGTGCCAGTAGTCCCCGACTAGCGGGAGATGAAGAGCAGTACTTC

length: 14
D: TRBD1
size: -
J: TRBJ1-2
V: TRBV2
CDR3: CASSEGQGGYGYTF
DNA: TGTGCCAGCAGTGAGGGACAGGGGGGTTATGGCTACACCTTC

length: 15
D: -
size: -
J: TRBJ1-1
V: TRBV9
CDR3: CASSEGGGTRTEAFF
DNA: TGTGCCAGCAGCGAAGGCGGCGGGACGAGGACTGAAGCTTTCTTT

length: 16
D: TRBD1
size: -
J: TRBJ2-1
V: TRBV11-2
CDR3: CASSFPTGKPYNEQFF
DNA: TGTGCCAGCAGCTTCCCGACAGGGAAGCCTTACAATGAGCAGTTCTTC

length: 16
D: -
size: -
J: TRBJ1-4
V: TRBV9
CDR3: CASSASLGGSNEKLFF
DNA: TGTGCCAGCAGCGCGTCCTTGGGGGGGTCTAATGAAAAACTGTTTTTT

length: 16
D: TRBD2
size: -
J: TRBJ2-1
V: TRBV6-6
CDR3: CASSRAGFSSYNEQFF
DNA: TGTGCCAGCAGTCGAGCGGGGTTTAGCTCCTACAATGAGCAGTTCTTC

length: 17
D: -
size: -
J: TRBJ1-2
V: TRBV9
CDR3: CASSDPPDQRDIYGYTF
DNA: TGTGCCAGCAGCGACCCTCCCGACCAAAGGGACATCTATGGCTACACCTTC

length: 15
D: TRBD1
size: -
J: TRBJ2-7
V: TRBV28
CDR3: CASSSPPDRRYEQYF
DNA: TGTGCCAGCAGTTCCCCCCCGGACAGGCGTTACGAGCAGTACTTC

length: 14
D: -
size: -
J: TRBJ2-2
V: TRBV4-1
CDR3: CASSPEAGTGELFF
DNA: TGCGCCAGCAGCCCCGAGGCGGGGACCGGGGAGCTGTTTTTT

length: 18
D: TRBD1
size: -
J: TRBJ2-4
V: TRBV9
CDR3: CASSPGTGSVLAKNIQYF
DNA: TGTGCCAGCAGCCCCGGGACAGGGTCGGTTCTTGCCAAAAACATTCAGTACTTC

length: 14
D: -
size: -
J: TRBJ1-2
V: TRBV29-1
CDR3: CSVDLRWGGEGYTF
DNA: TGCAGCGTTGATCTCCGCTGGGGGGGGGAAGGCTACACCTTC

length: 15
D: -
size: -
J: TRBJ2-1
V: TRBV19
CDR3: CASSERGITYNEQFF
DNA: TGTGCCAGTAGTGAACGGGGAATAACCTACAATGAGCAGTTCTTC

length: 17
D: TRBD1
size: -
J: TRBJ1-2
V: TRBV27
CDR3: CASSSTGTGEFNYGYTF
DNA: TGTGCCAGCAGTTCAACCGGGACAGGGGAGTTCAACTATGGCTACACCTTC

length: 14
D: -
size: -
J: TRBJ1-5
V: TRBV2
CDR3: CASNPGYSNQPQHF
DNA: TGTGCCAGCAATCCAGGGTATAGCAATCAGCCCCAGCATTTT

length: 11
D: -
size: medium-sized
J: TRBJ1-1
V: TRBV6-5
CDR3: CASSYGPEAFF
DNA: TGTGCCAGCAGCTACGGCCCTGAAGCTTTCTTT

length: 13
D: -
size: few
J: TRBJ2-1
V: TRBV6-4
CDR3: CASSDVATNEQFF
DNA: TGTGCCAGCAGTGACGTAGCAACGAATGAGCAGTTCTTC

length: 13
D: -
size: -
J: TRBJ2-3
V: TRBV6-4
CDR3: CASSGSDTDTQYF
DNA: TGTGCCAGCAGCGGGAGTGACACAGATACGCAGTATTTT

length: 16
D: TRBD1
size: few
J: TRBJ2-3
V: TRBV5-4
CDR3: CASSLPGTGGTDTQYF
DNA: TGTGCCAGCAGCTTACCCGGGACAGGGGGCACAGATACGCAGTATTTT

length: 16
D: TRBD1
size: once
J: TRBJ2-2
V: TRBV14
CDR3: CASSPRPGQSGGELFF
DNA: TGTGCCAGCAGCCCCCGACCGGGACAGTCGGGCGGGGAGCTGTTTTTT

length: 16
D: TRBD2
size: -
J: TRBJ2-3
V: TRBV7-7
CDR3: CASSLGAGGSTDTQYF
DNA: TGTGCCAGCAGCTTAGGAGCGGGAGGGTCCACAGATACGCAGTATTTT

length: 14
D: -
size: -
J: TRBJ2-3
V: TRBV15
CDR3: CATSGPTSTDTQYF
DNA: TGTGCCACCAGCGGTCCGACTAGCACAGATACGCAGTATTTT

length: 15
D: TRBD2
size: few
J: TRBJ2-3
V: TRBV28
CDR3: CASSLSGSDTDTQYF
DNA: TGTGCCAGCAGCCTTAGCGGGAGCGACACAGATACGCAGTATTTT

length: 11
D: -
size: -
J: TRBJ2-7
V: TRBV7-9
CDR3: CASTGTYEQYF
DNA: TGTGCCAGCACAGGGACCTACGAGCAGTACTTC

length: 14
D: TRBD2
size: -
J: TRBJ2-5
V: TRBV7-2
CDR3: CASLGGEGKRTQYF
DNA: TGTGCCAGCCTGGGGGGGGAGGGGAAACGGACCCAGTACTTC

length: 13
D: -
size: -
J: TRBJ2-3
V: TRBV7-3
CDR3: CASSLTGGDTQYF
DNA: TGTGCCAGCAGCTTAACTGGAGGGGATACGCAGTATTTT

length: 15
D: TRBD1
size: -
J: TRBJ1-3
V: TRBV15
CDR3: CATSRATGAGNTIYF
DNA: TGTGCCACCAGCAGAGCGACAGGGGCTGGAAACACCATATATTTT

length: 18
D: TRBD1
size: once
J: TRBJ2-7
V: TRBV10-3
CDR3: CAISGTGGRAPISYEQYF
DNA: TGTGCCATCAGTGGGACAGGGGGCCGAGCCCCAATTTCCTACGAGCAGTACTTC

length: 18
D: -
size: once
J: TRBJ2-3
V: TRBV27
CDR3: CASLPDTTATLSTDTQYF
DNA: TGTGCCAGCCTTCCGGACACGACAGCTACTTTAAGCACAGATACGCAGTATTTT

length: 15
D: TRBD1
size: -
J: TRBJ1-6
V: TRBV6-1
CDR3: CAVDRGTSYNSPLHF
DNA: TGTGCTGTTGACAGGGGCACCTCCTATAATTCACCCCTCCACTTT

length: 16
D: -
size: once
J: TRBJ2-1
V: TRBV7-6
CDR3: CASSSPQGRGHNEQFF
DNA: TGTGCCAGCAGCTCACCACAGGGTAGGGGCCACAATGAGCAGTTCTTC

length: 17
D: TRBD2
size: -
J: TRBJ2-2
V: TRBV4-1
CDR3: CASSRPGSGSTTGELFF
DNA: TGCGCCAGCAGCCGGCCAGGTAGCGGGAGTACCACCGGGGAGCTGTTTTTT

length: 13
D: -
size: -
J: TRBJ1-2
V: TRBV27
CDR3: CASSFHRSYGYTF
DNA: TGTGCCAGCAGTTTCCACAGGAGCTATGGCTACACCTTC

length: 16
D: TRBD1
size: once
J: TRBJ1-1
V: TRBV19
CDR3: CASSTLRQGVNTEAFF
DNA: TGTGCCAGTAGTACCCTACGACAGGGGGTGAACACTGAAGCTTTCTTT

length: 14
D: TRBD2
size: -
J: TRBJ2-7
V: TRBV19
CDR3: CASKRTSGSYEQYF
DNA: TGTGCCAGTAAAAGGACTAGCGGATCCTACGAGCAGTACTTC

length: 13
D: TRBD2
size: -
J: TRBJ2-7
V: TRBV5-5
CDR3: CASSTGLGDEQYF
DNA: TGTGCCAGCAGTACGGGACTAGGAGACGAGCAGTACTTC

length: 10
D: -
size: -
J: TRBJ2-1
V: TRBV2
CDR3: CASSRSEQFF
DNA: TGTGCCAGCAGCCGGTCTGAGCAGTTCTTC

length: 15
D: TRBD1
size: -
J: TRBJ1-5
V: TRBV19
CDR3: CASRDSTSPHQPQHF
DNA: TGTGCCAGCCGGGACAGCACCTCCCCGCATCAGCCCCAGCATTTT

length: 14
D: -
size: -
J: TRBJ1-1
V: TRBV19
CDR3: CASSITTQNTEAFF
DNA: TGTGCCAGTAGTATAACGACACAGAACACTGAAGCTTTCTTT

length: 17
D: TRBD2
size: -
J: TRBJ2-7
V: TRBV27
CDR3: CASSSPGLAGDFYEQYF
DNA: TGTGCCAGCAGCTCACCGGGGCTAGCGGGAGATTTCTACGAGCAGTACTTC

length: 12
D: -
size: -
J: TRBJ1-1
V: TRBV2
CDR3: CASVRGTTEAFF
DNA: TGTGCCAGCGTTAGGGGGACCACTGAAGCTTTCTTT